The entry that follows covers one T cell receptor beta chain sequence. Method: immunoSEQ multiplex PCR; TCRdb's copy keeps in-frame clones and lacks some. The sample holds approximately 310,000 clones, 85% seen once. These data originate in a study of blood T cell repertoires in COVID-19. CDR3 length: 14 residues. Losses at the gene ends were 5 bases for V and 7 bases for J; bases not matched to a gene: 3. CDR1 is SEHNR and CDR2 is FQNEAQ in the germline V gene (reference sequence). Sequencing input: PBMCs or T cells enriched from blood (not recorded which). The receptor's source is a woman in her thirties who had been exposed to COVID-19. V gene TRBV7-9 combines with J gene TRBJ1-4; 11 bases align to TRBD1. The CDR3 nucleotides read TGTGCCAGCAGCAGGGGACAGGGGGGTGAAAAACTGTTTTTT. Translated: CASSRGQGGEKLFF.